This TCR beta chain came from a study of response to subunit inactivated influenza vaccine. This clonotype was counted at least ten times. TCRdb redid the calling of the RT-PCR reads with MiXCR, one entry per CDR3 protein. Among a few hundred thousand distinct CDR3 sequences listed, 9.5% to 15% were seen once. The source of this sequence is a man in his forties or fifties who received an inactivated influenza vaccine. The sample in question was non-naive T cells sorted from PBMCs, obtained 14 to 15 days before vaccination.

CDR3 sequence: CASSQQRTGNHEQYF. The DNA for the CDR3 is TGTGCCAGCAGCCAACAAAGGACAGGGAACCACGAGCAGTACTTC. The V and J genes are TRBV14 and TRBJ2-7; 8 bases agree with TRBD1. CDR1 is SGHDN and CDR2 is FVKESK in the germline V gene. CDR3 length: 15 residues. The V segment lost 2 bases and the J segment 5 bases; nucleotides outside the gene matches: 8.